A single sample gave rise to the 9 T cell receptor beta chains below, sequenced in a study of CD8+ T cells in alopecia areata. Investigators isolated RNA and reverse transcribed it into cDNA to act as the sequencing template. The protocol was immunoSEQ multiplex PCR, while the TCRdb copy is restricted to in-frame clones and leaves out a portion. The sample consists of some 170,000 clones, approximately 70% of them appearing once. The starting material was CD8+ T cells sorted from blood, obtained at week 0. The origin of the receptors is a human donor with alopecia areata.

The CDR3 is CASTVGGTEAFF. CDR3 sequence (DNA): TGTGCCAGTACGGTGGGGGGCACTGAAGCTTTCTTT. The V call is TRBV19, the J call TRBJ1-1, with D possibly being TRBD1 (5 bases). The V end lost 7 bases, the J end lost 4 bases, and 10 bases lay between the germline ends. Germline V gene data show CDR1 as LNHDA and CDR2 as SQIVND (reference sequence). The CDR3 extends over 12 amino acids.

The rearrangement joins TRBV5-1 to TRBJ2-3, with 7 nucleotides matching TRBD2. Germline CDR1 SGHRS, CDR2 YFSETQ. V was pared by 6 bases and J by 4 bases, with 17 bases of the junction left unmatched. There are 17 residues in the CDR3. CDR3 sequence reads: CASTLGGDADWADTQYF. In DNA, the CDR3 is TGCGCCAGCACCCTGGGGGGGGACGCCGACTGGGCAGATACGCAGTATTTT.

This chain joins TRBV5-1 and TRBJ2-2, with D unresolved. V was pared by 0 bases and J by 0 bases, with 6 bases between. The germline V gene has CDR1 SGHRS and CDR2 YFSETQ. The CDR3 consists of 15 residues. The CDR3 nucleotides are TGCGCCAGCAGCTTGGCGGGCGCGAACACCGGGGAGCTGTTTTTT. This gives the protein CASSLAGANTGELFF.

This clone was observed once. J is TRBJ2-3 and V is TRBV2; D is uncertain. This CDR3 is built from 10 residues. Trimming took off 9 bases at V and 3 bases at J, with 4 bases between the two ends. The germline V gene has CDR1 SNHLY and CDR2 FYNNEI. DNA for the CDR3: TGTGCCAGTTATACAGATACGCAGTATTTT. As protein: CASYTDTQYF.

The CDR3 coding sequence is TGTGCCTGGGAAACAGGTCTGGCCGGGGAGCTGTTTTTT. Amino acids: CAWETGLAGELFF. This chain links TRBV30 with TRBJ2-2; possible D gene TRBD1, 5 bases. Trimming cost V 5 bases and J 6 bases, with 13 bases left between them. Germline lookup yields CDR1 GTSNPN and CDR2 SVGIG (reference sequence). The CDR3 extends over 13 amino acids.

The rearrangement uses TRBV5-6 and TRBJ1-2; 9 bases fit TRBD1. The germline CDR1 and CDR2 sequences are SGHDT and YYEEEE. This CDR3 spans 13 amino acids. The V and J ends lost 7 bases and 7 bases, in that order; junction bases with no gene match: 8. The chain's CDR3 is CASAVGTGTGYTF. The DNA of the CDR3 is TGTGCCAGCGCAGTAGGGACAGGGACTGGCTACACCTTC.

This clone was observed a handful of times. The chain uses TRBV7-2 and TRBJ2-7; D gene unclear. The V end was cut by 5 bases, the J end by 6 bases, with 8 bases between. CDR3 length: 11 residues. The V gene's germline CDR1 is SGHTA and CDR2 FQGNSA. The CDR3 reads CASSTSPEQYF. The CDR3 DNA reads TGTGCCAGCAGCACGAGCCCCGAGCAGTACTTC.

J is TRBJ2-5 and V is TRBV19, with TRBD2 matching 13 bases. This CDR3 has 15 residues. Germline assignment: CDR1 LNHDA and CDR2 SQIVND (reference sequence). Trimming cost V 7 bases and J 6 bases; bases outside gene matches: 8. CDR3 amino acids: CASTRTSGGAQTQYF. The CDR3 DNA is TGTGCCAGTACCAGAACTAGCGGGGGGGCGCAGACCCAGTACTTC. Variable domain in full (rest from reference TRBV19 and TRBJ2-5): DGGITQSPKYLFRKEGQNVTLSCEQNLNHDAMYWYRQDPGQGLRLIYYSQIVNDFQKGDIAEGYSVSREKKESFPLTVTSAQKNPTAFYLCASTRTSGGAQTQYFGPGTRLLVL.

The chain employs TRBV29-1 and TRBJ2-4, with 8 nucleotides matching TRBD1. The CDR3 sequence is 14 residues long. Germline CDR1 SQVTM, CDR2 ANQGSEA. With 5 bases clipped from V and 8 bases from J, the junction kept 11 bases outside the gene matches. CDR3 DNA: TGCAGCGTTAATCCTTCGGGGACAGGCGACATTCAGTACTTC. It codes for CSVNPSGTGDIQYF.